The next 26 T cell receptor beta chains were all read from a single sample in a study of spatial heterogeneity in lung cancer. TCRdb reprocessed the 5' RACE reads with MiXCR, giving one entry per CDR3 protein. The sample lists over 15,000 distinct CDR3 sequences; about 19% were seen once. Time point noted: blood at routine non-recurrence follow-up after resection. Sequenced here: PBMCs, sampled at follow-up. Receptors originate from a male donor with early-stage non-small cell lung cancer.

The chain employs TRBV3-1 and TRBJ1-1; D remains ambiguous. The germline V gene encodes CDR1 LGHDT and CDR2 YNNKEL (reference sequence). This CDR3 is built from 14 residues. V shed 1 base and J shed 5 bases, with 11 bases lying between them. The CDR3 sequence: CASSQVDGGTEAFF. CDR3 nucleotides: TGTGCCAGCAGCCAAGTCGACGGAGGGACTGAAGCTTTCTTT.

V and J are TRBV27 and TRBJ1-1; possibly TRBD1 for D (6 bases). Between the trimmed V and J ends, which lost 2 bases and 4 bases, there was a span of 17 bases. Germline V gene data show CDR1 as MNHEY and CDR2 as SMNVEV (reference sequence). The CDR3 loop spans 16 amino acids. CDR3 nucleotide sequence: TGTGCCAGCAGTTTAGGGCCCGGGGGCGCGGGCACTGAAGCTTTCTTT. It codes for CASSLGPGGAGTEAFF.

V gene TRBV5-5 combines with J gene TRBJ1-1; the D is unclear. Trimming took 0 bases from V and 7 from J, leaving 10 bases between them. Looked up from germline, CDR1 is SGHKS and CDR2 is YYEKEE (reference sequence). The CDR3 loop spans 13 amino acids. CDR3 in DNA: TGTGCCAGCAGCTTGGTTCGACGGCATGAAGCTTTCTTT. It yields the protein CASSLVRRHEAFF. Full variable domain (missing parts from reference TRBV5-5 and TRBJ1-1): DAGVTQSPTHLIKTRGQQVTLRCSPISGHKSVSWYQQVLGQGPQFIFQYYEKEERGRGNFPDRFSARQFPNYSSELNVNALLLGDSALYLCASSLVRRHEAFFGQGTRLTVV.

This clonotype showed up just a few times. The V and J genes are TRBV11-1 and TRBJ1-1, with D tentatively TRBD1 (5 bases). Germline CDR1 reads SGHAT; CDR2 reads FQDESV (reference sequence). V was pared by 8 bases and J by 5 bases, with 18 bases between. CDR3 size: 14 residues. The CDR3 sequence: CASRDPWPGTEAFF. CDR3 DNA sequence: TGTGCCAGCCGGGACCCGTGGCCTGGGACTGAAGCTTTCTTT.

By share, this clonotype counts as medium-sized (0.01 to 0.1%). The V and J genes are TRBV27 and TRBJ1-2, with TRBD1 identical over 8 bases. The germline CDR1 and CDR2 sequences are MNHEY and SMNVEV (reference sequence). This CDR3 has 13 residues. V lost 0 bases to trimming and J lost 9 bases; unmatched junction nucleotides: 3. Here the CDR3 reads CASSLSRGRSYTF. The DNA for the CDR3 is TGTGCCAGCAGTTTATCCAGGGGGCGTAGCTACACCTTC.

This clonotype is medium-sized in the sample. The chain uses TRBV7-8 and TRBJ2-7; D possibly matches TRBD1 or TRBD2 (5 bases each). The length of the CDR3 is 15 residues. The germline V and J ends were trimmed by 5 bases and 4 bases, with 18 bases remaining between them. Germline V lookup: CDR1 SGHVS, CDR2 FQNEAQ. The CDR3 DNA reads TGTGCCAGCAGCCCAAGTCCGGGGCGCGGATACGAGCAGTACTTC. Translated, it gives CASSPSPGRGYEQYF.

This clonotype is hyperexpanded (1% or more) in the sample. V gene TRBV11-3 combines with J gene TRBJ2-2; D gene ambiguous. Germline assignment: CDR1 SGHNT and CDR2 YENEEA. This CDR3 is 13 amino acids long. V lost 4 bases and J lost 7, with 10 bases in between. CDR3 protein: CASSSFRGGELFF. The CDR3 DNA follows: TGTGCCAGCAGCTCCTTCCGCGGCGGGGAGCTGTTTTTT.

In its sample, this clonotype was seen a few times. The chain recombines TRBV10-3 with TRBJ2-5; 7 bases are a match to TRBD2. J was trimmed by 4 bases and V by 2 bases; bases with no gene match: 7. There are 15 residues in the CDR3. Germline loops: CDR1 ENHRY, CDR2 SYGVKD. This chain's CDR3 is CAISERAGEGETQYF. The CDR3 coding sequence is TGTGCCATCAGTGAGCGGGCGGGGGAAGGAGAGACCCAGTACTTC.

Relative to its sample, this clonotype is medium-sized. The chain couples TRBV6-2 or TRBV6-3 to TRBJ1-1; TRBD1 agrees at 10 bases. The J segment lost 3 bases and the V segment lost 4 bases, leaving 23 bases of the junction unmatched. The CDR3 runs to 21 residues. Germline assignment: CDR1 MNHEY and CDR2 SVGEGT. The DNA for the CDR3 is TGTGCCAGCAGTTCGATCCTACCAATGACAGGGGGCGGGGATCTCTACACTGAAGCTTTCTTT. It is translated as CASSSILPMTGGGDLYTEAFF.

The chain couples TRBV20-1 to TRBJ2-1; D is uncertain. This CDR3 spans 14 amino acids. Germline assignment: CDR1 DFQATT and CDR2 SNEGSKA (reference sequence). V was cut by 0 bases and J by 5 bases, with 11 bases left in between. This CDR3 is CSARDFQINNEQFF. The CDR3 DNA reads TGCAGTGCTAGAGACTTCCAAATAAACAATGAGCAGTTCTTC.

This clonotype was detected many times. In DNA, the CDR3 is TGTGCCAGCAGTTACCGTCGGACAGGGGGGGTCAATCAGCCCCAGCATTTT. Residues: CASSYRRTGGVNQPQHF. The chain couples TRBV6-2 or TRBV6-3 to TRBJ1-5, with TRBD1 matching over 10 bases. The CDR3 runs to 17 residues. J was trimmed by 3 bases and V by 2 bases; bases with no gene match: 7. Germline V gene lookup returns CDR1 MNHEY and CDR2 SVGEGT.

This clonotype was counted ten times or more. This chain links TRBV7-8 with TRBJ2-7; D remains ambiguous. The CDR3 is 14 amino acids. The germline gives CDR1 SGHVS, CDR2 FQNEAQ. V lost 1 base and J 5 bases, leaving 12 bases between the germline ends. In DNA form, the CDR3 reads TGTGCCAGCAGCTTAGACACCCGCCGAGACGAGCAGTACTTC. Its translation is CASSLDTRRDEQYF.

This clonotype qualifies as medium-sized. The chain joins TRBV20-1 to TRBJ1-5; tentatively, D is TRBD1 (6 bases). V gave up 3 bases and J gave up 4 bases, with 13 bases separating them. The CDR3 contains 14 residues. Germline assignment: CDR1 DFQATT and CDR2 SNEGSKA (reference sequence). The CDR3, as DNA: TGCAGTGCTAGGGCAGGGGAGGGAAATCAGCCCCAGCATTTT. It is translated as CSARAGEGNQPQHF.

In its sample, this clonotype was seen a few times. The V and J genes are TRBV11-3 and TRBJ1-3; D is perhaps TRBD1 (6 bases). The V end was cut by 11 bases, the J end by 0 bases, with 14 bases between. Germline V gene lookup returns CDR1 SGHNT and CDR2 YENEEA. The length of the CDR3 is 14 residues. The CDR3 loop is CASSYRDSGNTIYF. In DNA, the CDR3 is TGTGCCTCGTCCTACAGGGACTCTGGAAACACCATATATTTT.

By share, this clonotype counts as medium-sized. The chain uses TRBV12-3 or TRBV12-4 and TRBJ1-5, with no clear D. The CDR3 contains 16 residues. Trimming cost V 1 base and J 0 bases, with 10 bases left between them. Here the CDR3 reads CASSLGAGSSNQPQHF. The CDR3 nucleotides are TGTGCCAGCAGTTTAGGCGCGGGAAGTAGCAATCAGCCCCAGCATTTT.

CDR3 protein: CASSVSGGAADTQYF. Here the CDR3 DNA reads TGTGCCAGCAGCGTATCCGGGGGGGCCGCAGATACGCAGTATTTT. The chain is built from TRBV9 and TRBJ2-3, with TRBD2 matching over 8 bases. Germline V CDR1 and CDR2: SGDLS, YYNGEE. This CDR3 has 15 amino acids. The V segment lost 1 base and the J segment 4 bases; nucleotides outside the gene matches: 5.

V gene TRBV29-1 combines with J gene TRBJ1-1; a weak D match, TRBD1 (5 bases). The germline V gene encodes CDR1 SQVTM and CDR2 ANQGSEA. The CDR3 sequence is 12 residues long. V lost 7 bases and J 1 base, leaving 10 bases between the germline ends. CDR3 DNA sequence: TGCAGCGCCTTGACAGAGAACACTGAAGCTTTCTTT. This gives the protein CSALTENTEAFF.

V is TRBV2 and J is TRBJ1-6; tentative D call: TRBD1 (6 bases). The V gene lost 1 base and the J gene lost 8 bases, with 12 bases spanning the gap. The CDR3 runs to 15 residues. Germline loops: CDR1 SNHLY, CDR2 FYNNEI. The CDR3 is CASSEDEGDYSPLHF. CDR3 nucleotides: TGTGCCAGCAGTGAAGACGAGGGGGACTATTCACCCCTCCACTTT. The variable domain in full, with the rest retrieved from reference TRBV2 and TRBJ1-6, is EPEVTQTPSHQVTQMGQEVILRCVPISNHLYFYWYRQILGQKVEFLVSFYNNEISEKSEIFDDQFSVERPDGSNFTLKIRSTKLEDSAMYFCASSEDEGDYSPLHFGNGTRLTVT.

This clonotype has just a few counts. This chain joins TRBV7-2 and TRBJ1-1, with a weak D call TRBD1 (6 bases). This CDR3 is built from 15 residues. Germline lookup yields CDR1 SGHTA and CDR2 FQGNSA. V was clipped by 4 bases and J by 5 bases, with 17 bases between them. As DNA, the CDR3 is TGTGCCAGCAGCTCAATTCGGGGGGCAGGGACTGAAGCTTTCTTT. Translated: CASSSIRGAGTEAFF.

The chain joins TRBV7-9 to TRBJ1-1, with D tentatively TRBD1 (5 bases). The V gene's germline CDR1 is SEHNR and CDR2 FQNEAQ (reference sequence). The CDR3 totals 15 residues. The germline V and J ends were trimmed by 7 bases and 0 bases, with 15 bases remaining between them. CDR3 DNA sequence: TGTGCCAGCACCCCTCCGGGGCAGATGAACACTGAAGCTTTCTTT. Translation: CASTPPGQMNTEAFF.

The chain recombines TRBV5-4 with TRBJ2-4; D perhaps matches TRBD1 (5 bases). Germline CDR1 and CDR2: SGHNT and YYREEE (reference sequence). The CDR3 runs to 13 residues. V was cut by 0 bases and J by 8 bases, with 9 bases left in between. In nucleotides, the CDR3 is TGTGCCAGCAGCTTGGACAGGTCCGACATTCAGTACTTC. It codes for CASSLDRSDIQYF.

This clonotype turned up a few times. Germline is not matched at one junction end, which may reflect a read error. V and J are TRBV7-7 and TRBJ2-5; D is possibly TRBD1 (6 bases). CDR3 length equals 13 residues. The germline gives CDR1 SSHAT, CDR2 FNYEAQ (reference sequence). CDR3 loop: CASSRRGSETQYF. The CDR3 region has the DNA TGTGCTAGCAGCCGCAGGGGTTCCGAGACCCAGTACTTC. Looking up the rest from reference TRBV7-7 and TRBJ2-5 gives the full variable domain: GAGVSQSPRYKVTKRGQDVTLRCDPISSHATLYWYQQALGQGPEFLTYFNYEAQPDKSGLPSDRFSAERPEGSISTLTIQRTEQRDSAMYRCASSRRGSETQYFGPGTRLLVL.

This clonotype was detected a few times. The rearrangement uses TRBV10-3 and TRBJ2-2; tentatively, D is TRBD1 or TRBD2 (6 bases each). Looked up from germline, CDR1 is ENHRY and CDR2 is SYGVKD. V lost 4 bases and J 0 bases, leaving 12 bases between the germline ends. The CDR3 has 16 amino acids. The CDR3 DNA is TGTGCCATCAGTGCCGGGGGCAGAGCGAACACCGGGGAGCTGTTTTTT. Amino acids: CAISAGGRANTGELFF.

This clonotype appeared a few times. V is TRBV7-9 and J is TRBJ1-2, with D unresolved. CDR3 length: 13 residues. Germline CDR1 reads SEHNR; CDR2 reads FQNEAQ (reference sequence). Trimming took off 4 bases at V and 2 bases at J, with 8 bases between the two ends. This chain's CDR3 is CASSSPTNYGYTF. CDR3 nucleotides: TGTGCCAGCAGCTCCCCGACCAACTATGGCTACACCTTC.

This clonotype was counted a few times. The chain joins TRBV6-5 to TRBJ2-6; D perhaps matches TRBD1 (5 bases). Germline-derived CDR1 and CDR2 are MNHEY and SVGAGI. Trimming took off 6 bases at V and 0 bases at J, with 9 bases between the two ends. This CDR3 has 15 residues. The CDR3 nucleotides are TGTGCCAGCAGCAACAGGCTCTCTGGGGCCAACGTCCTGACTTTC. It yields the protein CASSNRLSGANVLTF.

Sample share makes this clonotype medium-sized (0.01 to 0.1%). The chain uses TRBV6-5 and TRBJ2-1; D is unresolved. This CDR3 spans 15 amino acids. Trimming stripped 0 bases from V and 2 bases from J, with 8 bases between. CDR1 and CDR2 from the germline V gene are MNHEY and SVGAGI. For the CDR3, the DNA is TGTGCCAGCAGTTACTCCAGCGAGGCCTACAATGAGCAGTTCTTC. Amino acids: CASSYSSEAYNEQFF.